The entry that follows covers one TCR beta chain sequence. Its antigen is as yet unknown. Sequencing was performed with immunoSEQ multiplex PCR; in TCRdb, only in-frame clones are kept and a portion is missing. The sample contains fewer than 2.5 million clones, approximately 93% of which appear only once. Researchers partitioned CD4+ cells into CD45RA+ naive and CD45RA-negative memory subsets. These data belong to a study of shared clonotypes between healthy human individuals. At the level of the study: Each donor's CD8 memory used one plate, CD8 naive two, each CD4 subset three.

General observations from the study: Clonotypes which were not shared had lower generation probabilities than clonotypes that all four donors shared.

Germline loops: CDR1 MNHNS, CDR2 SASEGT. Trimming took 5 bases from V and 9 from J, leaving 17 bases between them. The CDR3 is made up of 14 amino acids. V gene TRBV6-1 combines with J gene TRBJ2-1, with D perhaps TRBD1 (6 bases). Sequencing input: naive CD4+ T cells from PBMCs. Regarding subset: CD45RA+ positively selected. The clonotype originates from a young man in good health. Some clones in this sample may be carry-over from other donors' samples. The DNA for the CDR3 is TGTGCCAGCAGTTTTTCTCAGGGGAATCGTGAGCAGTTCTTC. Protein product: CASSFSQGNREQFF.